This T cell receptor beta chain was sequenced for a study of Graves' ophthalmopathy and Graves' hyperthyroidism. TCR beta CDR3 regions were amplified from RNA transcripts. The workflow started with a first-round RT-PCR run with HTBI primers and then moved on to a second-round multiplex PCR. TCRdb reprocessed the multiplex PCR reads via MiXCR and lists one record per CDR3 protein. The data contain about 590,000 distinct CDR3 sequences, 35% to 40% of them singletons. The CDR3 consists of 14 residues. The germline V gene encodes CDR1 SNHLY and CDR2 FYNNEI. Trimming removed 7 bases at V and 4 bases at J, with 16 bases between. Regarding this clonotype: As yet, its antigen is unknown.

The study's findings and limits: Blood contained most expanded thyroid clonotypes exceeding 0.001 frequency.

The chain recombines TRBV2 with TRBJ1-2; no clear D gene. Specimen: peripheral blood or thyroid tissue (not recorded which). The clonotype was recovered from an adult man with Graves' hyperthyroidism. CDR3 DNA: TGTGCCAGCATTCCCGAGGAGGGATGCTATGGCTACACCTTC. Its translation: CASIPEEGCYGYTF.